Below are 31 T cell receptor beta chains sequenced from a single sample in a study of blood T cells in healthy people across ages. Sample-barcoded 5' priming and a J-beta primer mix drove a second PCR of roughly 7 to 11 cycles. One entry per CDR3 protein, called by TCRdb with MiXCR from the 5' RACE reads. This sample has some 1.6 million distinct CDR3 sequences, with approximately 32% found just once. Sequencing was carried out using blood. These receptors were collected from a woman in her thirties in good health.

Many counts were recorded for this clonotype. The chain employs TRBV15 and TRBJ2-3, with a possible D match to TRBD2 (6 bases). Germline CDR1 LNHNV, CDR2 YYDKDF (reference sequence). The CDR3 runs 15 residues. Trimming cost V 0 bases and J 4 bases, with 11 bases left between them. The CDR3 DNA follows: TGTGCCACCAGCAGAGATGGCGGGAATGCAGATACGCAGTATTTT. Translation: CATSRDGGNADTQYF.

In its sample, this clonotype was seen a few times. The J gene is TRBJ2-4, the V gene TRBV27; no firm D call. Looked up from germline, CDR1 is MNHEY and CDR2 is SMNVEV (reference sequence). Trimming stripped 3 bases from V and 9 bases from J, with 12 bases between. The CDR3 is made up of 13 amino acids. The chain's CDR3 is CASSFAEHAIQYF. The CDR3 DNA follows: TGTGCCAGCAGTTTCGCGGAACACGCCATTCAGTACTTC.

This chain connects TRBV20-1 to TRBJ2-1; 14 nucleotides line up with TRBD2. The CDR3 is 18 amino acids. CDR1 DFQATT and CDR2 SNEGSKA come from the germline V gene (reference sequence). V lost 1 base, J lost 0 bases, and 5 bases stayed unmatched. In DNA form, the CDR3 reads TGCAGTGCTAGAGTCACCGGGACTAGCGGGAGCTCCTACAATGAGCAGTTCTTC. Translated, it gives CSARVTGTSGSSYNEQFF.

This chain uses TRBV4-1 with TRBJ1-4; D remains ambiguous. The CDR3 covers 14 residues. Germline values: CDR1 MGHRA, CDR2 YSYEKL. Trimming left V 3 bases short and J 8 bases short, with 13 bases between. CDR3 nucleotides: TGCGCCAGCAGCCACGGGTGGCGGGAAGAAAAACTGTTTTTT. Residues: CASSHGWREEKLFF.

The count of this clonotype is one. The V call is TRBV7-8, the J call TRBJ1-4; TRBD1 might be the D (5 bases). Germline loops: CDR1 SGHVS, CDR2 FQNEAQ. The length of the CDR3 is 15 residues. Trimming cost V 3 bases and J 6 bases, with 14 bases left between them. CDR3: CASSFFRTGDEKLFF. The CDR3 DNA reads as TGTGCCAGCAGCTTTTTCAGAACAGGTGATGAAAAACTGTTTTTT.

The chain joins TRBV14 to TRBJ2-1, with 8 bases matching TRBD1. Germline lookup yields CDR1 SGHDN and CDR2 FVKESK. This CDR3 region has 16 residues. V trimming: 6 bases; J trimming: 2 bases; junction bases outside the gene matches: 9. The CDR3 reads CASRKQGASAYNEQFF. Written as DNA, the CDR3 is TGTGCCAGCAGGAAGCAGGGGGCCTCCGCCTACAATGAGCAGTTCTTC.

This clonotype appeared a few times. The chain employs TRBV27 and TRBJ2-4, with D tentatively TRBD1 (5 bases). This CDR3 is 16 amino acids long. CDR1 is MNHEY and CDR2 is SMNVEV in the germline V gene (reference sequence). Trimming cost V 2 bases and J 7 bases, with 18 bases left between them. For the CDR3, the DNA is TGTGCCAGCAGTTTAACAGGCTTACTGAATTCGAACATTCAGTACTTC. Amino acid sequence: CASSLTGLLNSNIQYF.

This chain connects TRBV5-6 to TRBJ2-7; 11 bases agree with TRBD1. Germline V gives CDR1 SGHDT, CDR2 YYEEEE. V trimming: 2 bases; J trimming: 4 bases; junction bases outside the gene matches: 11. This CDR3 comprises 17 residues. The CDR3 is CASSFFPRTGGGYEQYF. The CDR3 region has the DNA TGTGCCAGCAGCTTCTTCCCCCGGACAGGGGGCGGGTACGAGCAGTACTTC. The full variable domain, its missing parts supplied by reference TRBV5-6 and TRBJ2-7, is DAGVTQSPTHLIKTRGQQVTLRCSPKSGHDTVSWYQQALGQGPQFIFQYYEEEERQRGNFPDRFSGHQFPNYSSELNVNALLLGDSALYLCASSFFPRTGGGYEQYFGPGTRLTVT.

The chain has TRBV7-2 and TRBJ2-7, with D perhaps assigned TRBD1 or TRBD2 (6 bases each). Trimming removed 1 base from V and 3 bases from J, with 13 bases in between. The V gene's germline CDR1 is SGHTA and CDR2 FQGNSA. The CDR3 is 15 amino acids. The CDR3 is CASSLGTSRGYEQYF. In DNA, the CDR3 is TGTGCCAGCAGCTTAGGAACTAGCAGGGGCTACGAGCAGTACTTC.

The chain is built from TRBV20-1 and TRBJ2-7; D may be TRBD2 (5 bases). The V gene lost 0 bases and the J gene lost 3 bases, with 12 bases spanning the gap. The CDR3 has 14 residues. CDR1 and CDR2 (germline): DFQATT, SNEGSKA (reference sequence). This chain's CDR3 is CSARDKRGFYEQYF. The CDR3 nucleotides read TGCAGTGCTAGAGATAAGAGAGGGTTCTACGAGCAGTACTTC.

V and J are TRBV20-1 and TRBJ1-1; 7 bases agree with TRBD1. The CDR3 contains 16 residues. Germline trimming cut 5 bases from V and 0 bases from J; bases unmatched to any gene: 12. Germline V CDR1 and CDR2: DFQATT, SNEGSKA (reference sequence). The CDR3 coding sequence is TGCAGTGCTCAAAAGGGGGCAGGACGCATGAACACTGAAGCTTTCTTT. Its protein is CSAQKGAGRMNTEAFF.

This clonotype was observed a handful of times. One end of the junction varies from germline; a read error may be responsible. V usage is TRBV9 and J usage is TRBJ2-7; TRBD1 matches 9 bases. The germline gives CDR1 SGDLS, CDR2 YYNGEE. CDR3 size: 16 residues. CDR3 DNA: TGTGCCGGCAGCGCCAACCCGGGACAGGGCATATCAGGGCAGTACTTC. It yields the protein CAGSANPGQGISGQYF.

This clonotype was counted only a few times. CDR3 residues: CASSRKGAGGRYEQYF. The CDR3 DNA is TGCGCCAGCAGCCGCAAAGGGGCGGGGGGGCGCTACGAGCAGTACTTC. The chain has TRBV4-1 and TRBJ2-7; TRBD2 matches at 9 bases. The germline gives CDR1 MGHRA, CDR2 YSYEKL. The CDR3 has 16 amino acids. With V trimmed by 4 bases and J by 3 bases, 10 bases remained unmatched.

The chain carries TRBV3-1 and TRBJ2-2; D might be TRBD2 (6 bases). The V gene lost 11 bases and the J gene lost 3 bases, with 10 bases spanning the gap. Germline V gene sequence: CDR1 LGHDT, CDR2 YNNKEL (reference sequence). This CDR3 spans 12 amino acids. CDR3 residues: CAAGTHTGELFF. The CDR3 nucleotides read TGTGCCGCAGGGACTCACACCGGGGAGCTGTTTTTT.

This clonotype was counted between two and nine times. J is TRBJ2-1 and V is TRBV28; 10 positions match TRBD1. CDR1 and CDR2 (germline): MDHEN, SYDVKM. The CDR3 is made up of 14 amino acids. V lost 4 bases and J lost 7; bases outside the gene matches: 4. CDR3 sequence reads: CASSWGTGVNEQFF. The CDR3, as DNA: TGTGCCAGCAGTTGGGGGACAGGGGTAAATGAGCAGTTCTTC. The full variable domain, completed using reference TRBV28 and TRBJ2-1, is DVKVTQSSRYLVKRTGEKVFLECVQDMDHENMFWYRQDPGLGLRLIYFSYDVKMKEKGDIPEGYSVSREKKERFSLILESASTNQTSMYLCASSWGTGVNEQFFGPGTRLTVL.

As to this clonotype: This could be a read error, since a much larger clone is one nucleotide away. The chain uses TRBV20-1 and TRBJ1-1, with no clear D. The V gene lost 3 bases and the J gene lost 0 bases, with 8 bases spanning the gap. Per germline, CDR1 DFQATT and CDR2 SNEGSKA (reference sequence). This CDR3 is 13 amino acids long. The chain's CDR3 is CSARDELNTEAFF. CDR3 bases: TGCAGTGCTAGGGACGAACTGAACACTGAAGCTTTCTTT.

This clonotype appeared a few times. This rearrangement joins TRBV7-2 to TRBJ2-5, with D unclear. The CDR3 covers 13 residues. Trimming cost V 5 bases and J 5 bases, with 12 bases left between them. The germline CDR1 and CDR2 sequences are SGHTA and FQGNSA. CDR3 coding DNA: TGTGCCAGCAGCACATCTCTTCGGGAGACCCAGTACTTC. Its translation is CASSTSLRETQYF.

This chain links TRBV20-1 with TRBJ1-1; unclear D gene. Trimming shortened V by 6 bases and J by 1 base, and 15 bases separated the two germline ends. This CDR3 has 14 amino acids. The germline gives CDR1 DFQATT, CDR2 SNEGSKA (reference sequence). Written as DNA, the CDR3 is TGCAGTGCCCCGCGGCGCCCAGGGAACACTGAAGCTTTCTTT. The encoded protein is CSAPRRPGNTEAFF.

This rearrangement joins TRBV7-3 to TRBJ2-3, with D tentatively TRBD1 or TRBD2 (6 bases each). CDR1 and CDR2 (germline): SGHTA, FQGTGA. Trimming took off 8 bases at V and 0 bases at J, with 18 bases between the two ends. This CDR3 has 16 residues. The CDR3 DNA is TGTGCCAGCGGGGGGCTCCTTGCCCATAGCACAGATACGCAGTATTTT. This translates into CASGGLLAHSTDTQYF.

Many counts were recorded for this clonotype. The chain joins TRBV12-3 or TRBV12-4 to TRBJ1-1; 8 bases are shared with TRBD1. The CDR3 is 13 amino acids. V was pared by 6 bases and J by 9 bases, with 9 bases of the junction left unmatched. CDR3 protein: CASRENRGGKAFF. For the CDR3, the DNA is TGTGCCAGCAGGGAAAACAGGGGGGGAAAAGCTTTCTTT.

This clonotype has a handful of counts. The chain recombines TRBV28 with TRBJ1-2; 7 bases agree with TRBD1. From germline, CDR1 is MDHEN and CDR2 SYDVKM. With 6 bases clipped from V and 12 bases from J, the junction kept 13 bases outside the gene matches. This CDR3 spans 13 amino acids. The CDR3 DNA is TGTGCCAGCAGACGCCTGGACAGGCAGTTTAACACCTTC. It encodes CASRRLDRQFNTF.

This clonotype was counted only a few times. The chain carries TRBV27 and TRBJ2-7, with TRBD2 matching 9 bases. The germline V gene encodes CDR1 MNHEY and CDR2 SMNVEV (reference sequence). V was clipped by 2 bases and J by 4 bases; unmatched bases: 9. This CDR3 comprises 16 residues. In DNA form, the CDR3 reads TGTGCCAGCAGTTTACAGGGCGGGGGGGCCAGGTACGAGCAGTACTTC. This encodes CASSLQGGGARYEQYF.

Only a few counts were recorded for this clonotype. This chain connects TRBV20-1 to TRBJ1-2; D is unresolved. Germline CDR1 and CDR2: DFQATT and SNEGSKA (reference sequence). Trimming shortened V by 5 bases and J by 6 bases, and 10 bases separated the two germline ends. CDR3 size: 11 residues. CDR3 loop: CSAQRLNGYTF. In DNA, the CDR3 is TGCAGTGCTCAGCGACTTAATGGCTACACCTTC.

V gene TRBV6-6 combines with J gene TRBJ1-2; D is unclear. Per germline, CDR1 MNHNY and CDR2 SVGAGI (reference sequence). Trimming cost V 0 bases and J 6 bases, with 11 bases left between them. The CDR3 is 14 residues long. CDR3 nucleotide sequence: TGTGCCAGCAGTTACTCAGACCCGCAAAATGGCTACACCTTC. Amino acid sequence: CASSYSDPQNGYTF.

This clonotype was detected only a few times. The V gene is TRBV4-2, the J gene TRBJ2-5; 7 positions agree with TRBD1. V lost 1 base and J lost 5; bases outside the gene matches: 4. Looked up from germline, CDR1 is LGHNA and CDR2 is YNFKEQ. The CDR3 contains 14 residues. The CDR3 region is CASSQVRGLETQYF. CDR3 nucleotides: TGTGCCAGCAGCCAAGTTAGGGGGCTGGAGACCCAGTACTTC.

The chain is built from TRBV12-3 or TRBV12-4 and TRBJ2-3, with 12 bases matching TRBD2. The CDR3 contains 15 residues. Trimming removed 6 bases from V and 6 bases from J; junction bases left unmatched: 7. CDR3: CASRNPSGGADTQYF. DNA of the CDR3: TGTGCCAGCAGAAACCCTAGCGGGGGGGCGGATACGCAGTATTTT.

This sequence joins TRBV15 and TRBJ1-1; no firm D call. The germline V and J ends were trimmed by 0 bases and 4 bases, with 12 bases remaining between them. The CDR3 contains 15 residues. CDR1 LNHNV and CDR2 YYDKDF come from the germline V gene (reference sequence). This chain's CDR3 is CATSRDPGMATEAFF. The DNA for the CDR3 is TGTGCCACCAGCAGAGATCCAGGTATGGCCACTGAAGCTTTCTTT.

CDR3 loop: CATSDAGPTYTF. The CDR3 DNA sequence: TGTGCCACCAGTGACGCGGGACCAACCTACACCTTC. The gene calls are TRBV24-1 and TRBJ1-2; possibly TRBD1 for D (5 bases). The CDR3 totals 12 residues. The ends were cut back, 4 bases at V and 10 bases at J, with 12 bases in the middle. CDR1 is KGHDR, CDR2 SFDVKD, per germline.

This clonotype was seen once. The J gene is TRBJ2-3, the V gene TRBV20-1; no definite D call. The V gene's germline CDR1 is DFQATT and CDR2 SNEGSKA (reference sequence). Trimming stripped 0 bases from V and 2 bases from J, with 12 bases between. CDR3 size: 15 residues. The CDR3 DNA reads TGCAGTGCTAGAGATTCCGGGCGGATCACAGATACGCAGTATTTT. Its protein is CSARDSGRITDTQYF.

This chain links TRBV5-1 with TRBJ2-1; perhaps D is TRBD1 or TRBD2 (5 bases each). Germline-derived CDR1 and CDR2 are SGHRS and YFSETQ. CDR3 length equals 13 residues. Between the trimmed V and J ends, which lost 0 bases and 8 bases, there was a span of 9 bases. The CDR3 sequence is CASSLAGTDEQFF. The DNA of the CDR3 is TGCGCCAGCAGCTTGGCAGGGACGGATGAGCAGTTCTTC.

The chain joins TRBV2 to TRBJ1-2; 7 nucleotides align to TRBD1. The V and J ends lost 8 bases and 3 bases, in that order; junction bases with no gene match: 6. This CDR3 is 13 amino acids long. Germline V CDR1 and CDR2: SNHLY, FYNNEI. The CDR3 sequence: CASRQGGDYGYTF. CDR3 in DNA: TGTGCCAGCCGGCAGGGGGGGGACTATGGCTACACCTTC.